This TCR beta chain was captured in a study of blood T cell repertoires in COVID-19. Study-level background: Whether acute or convalescent, the COVID-19 samples came from the United States, Italy and Spain.

CDR3 size: 14 residues. CDR1 and CDR2 from the germline V gene are ENHRY and SYGVKD. Trimming removed 2 bases at V and 7 bases at J, with 11 bases between. Source study methods: Amplified reference gene primers provided the basis for estimating nucleated cell counts. Sequenced by immunoSEQ multiplex PCR; TCRdb stores in-frame clones only, minus some. That table supplies the V and J calls and clone size; D and trimming were determined from the DNA. The top ten hold 1% to 1.5% of the sample, which has roughly 300,000 clones, 83% seen once. The chain recombines TRBV10-3 with TRBJ1-4, with D possibly being TRBD1 (5 bases). Sequenced input: peripheral blood. The TCR comes from a woman between 50 and 59 years old with acute or convalescent COVID-19. The CDR3 nucleotides are TGTGCCATCAGTGAGGGGGACTTTAGTGAAAAACTGTTTTTT. Translating gives CAISEGDFSEKLFF.